Detailed here is one TCR beta chain. The antigen it recognizes is unknown. No qualities accompany the bases; no much larger clone lies one base away. Each collaborating institution followed its own protocols to collect whole blood in K2EDTA tubes. For TCRbeta analysis, collaborators shipped samples in one of three forms: frozen whole blood, isolated PBMCs, or DNA extracted from either of those sample types. The record originates from a study of blood T cell repertoires in COVID-19 (dated by TCRdb to 2020 to 2022). Regarding the study in general: The collaborator samples originated in the United States, Italy and Spain and spanned the acute and convalescent phases of COVID-19. The prospective study material was composed of cDNA or gDNA derived from T cells, B-cell-depleted T cells, or PBMCs. Subjects who had been exposed to COVID-19, were actively infected with it, or had recovered from it provided the deeply sampled blood TCRbeta repertoires that made up the dataset. The repertoires were released in a freely available public database meant as a resource for research on the immune response to SARS-CoV-2. The samples were drawn from the first 160 participants of the ongoing ImmuneRACE study and from over a thousand subjects provided by 6 global collaborators. The sample metadata nearly always contained a de-identified subject ID, COVID-19 status, age in years and sex. Where available, HLA class I and class II types were taken from metadata supplied by the sample provider and were not determined by assay-based typing. Overall results and qualifications from the work: How much clinical and demographic metadata was included differed by source and by participant, and the metadata was provided uncurated.

TCRbeta CDR3 regions were amplified from genomic DNA by means of the immunoSEQ Assay, a bias-controlled multiplex PCR. Turning to the authors' computational methods: Nucleated cell counts per sample were estimated from amplification of reference gene primers within the assay. To quantify the absolute abundance of each unique TCRbeta CDR3 rearrangement, sequence reads were collapsed and filtered. Productive Simpson clonality was computed per sample as the square root of Simpson's diversity index over productive rearrangements. The immuneACCESS repertoire file appears here via TCRdb, limited to in-frame rearrangements. These files lack a portion of the clones; in checked studies, under half of the deficit traces to unresolved V genes, and the cause of the others is not known. V, J and clone size are taken as reported in that table, and D and trimming were inferred from the DNA itself. This sample lists roughly 83,000 clones; 70% to 90% were detected once. Of the sample, approximately 8% falls within the top ten clones.

This clonotype was sampled from an older man with active or convalescent COVID-19. Sequenced: peripheral blood.

The sequenced DNA: TGTGCCAGCAGTTTATTGGCCCGCCCCGGGTATGGCTACACCTTC. It is translated as CASSLLARPGYGYTF. Recombination connected TRBV28 to TRBJ1-2; no confident D gene assignment can be made. Between the V and J ends, shortened by 1 base and 5 bases respectively, the junction contains 14 bases. The CDR3 sequence holds 15 residues, the cysteine and phenylalanine included. The kept DNA is CDR3 alone, 45 bases in frame from the first base. CDR1 and CDR2 (MDHEN, SYDVKM) derive from the germline V gene.